Presented here are 10 T cell receptor beta chains from one specimen sequenced in a study of T cell repertoires in cytomegalovirus infection. These TCRs' antigens remain unknown. TCRdb fed the reads into MiXCR, producing one record per CDR3 protein. The table records about 85,000 distinct CDR3 sequences, about 44% of them present only once. The sequenced sample was CD8+ T cells from cultured PBMCs, obtained from culture after CMV antigen stimulation. The source is a human donor in good health (CMV status not recorded). Some clones in this sample may be carry-over from other donors' samples.

This clonotype was counted a few times. This chain uses TRBV11-2 with TRBJ2-5; 7 nucleotides align to TRBD2. The germline V gene has CDR1 SGHAT and CDR2 FQNNGV. V dropped 4 bases and J dropped 5; count of bases not matched to a gene: 7. The CDR3 spans 14 residues. The CDR3 loop reads CASSYGLGQETQYF. The CDR3 DNA is TGTGCCAGCAGCTACGGACTAGGCCAGGAGACCCAGTACTTC.

The chain carries TRBV7-3 and TRBJ2-1; no reliable D call. Germline loops: CDR1 SGHTA, CDR2 FQGTGA. Trimming stripped 3 bases from V and 4 bases from J, with 13 bases between. This CDR3 contains 15 residues. This CDR3 is CASSFPGELYNEQFF. As DNA, the CDR3 is TGTGCCAGCAGCTTCCCCGGTGAGCTGTACAATGAGCAGTTCTTC.

The chain employs TRBV7-9 and TRBJ2-3, with 7 bases fitting TRBD2. Per germline, CDR1 SEHNR and CDR2 FQNEAQ (reference sequence). The ends lost 2 bases at V and 2 bases at J; junction bases unmatched: 4. CDR3 length: 15 amino acids. The chain's CDR3 is CASSLRRGVTDTQYF. As DNA, the CDR3 is TGTGCCAGCAGCTTACGACGGGGGGTCACAGATACGCAGTATTTT.

V usage is TRBV7-9 and J usage is TRBJ1-6; D gene uncertain. The CDR3 length is 14 residues. V was pared by 5 bases and J by 7 bases, with 12 bases between. Germline CDR1 reads SEHNR; CDR2 reads FQNEAQ (reference sequence). The CDR3 DNA reads as TGTGCCAGCAGCCGCGAACAGAGAAATTCACCCCTCCACTTT. Protein sequence: CASSREQRNSPLHF.

This clonotype was seen a handful of times. The rearrangement uses TRBV7-9 and TRBJ2-1; 9 bases agree with TRBD2. Per the germline V gene, CDR1 is SEHNR and CDR2 is FQNEAQ (reference sequence). Unmatched junction bases numbered 22, after V lost 2 bases and J lost 8 bases. The CDR3 runs to 20 residues. CDR3 sequence (DNA): TGTGCCAGCAGCTTAAAAAGGTCAGCGGGAGGAGTCTTGGGGACCCATGAGCAGTTCTTC. Its translation: CASSLKRSAGGVLGTHEQFF.

The chain combines TRBV19 with TRBJ2-7; D remains ambiguous. V lost 5 bases to trimming and J lost 1 base, with 15 bases between them. Per the germline V gene, CDR1 is LNHDA and CDR2 is SQIVND (reference sequence). The CDR3 consists of 15 residues. CDR3 protein: CASSGTVMASYEQYF. In nucleotides, the CDR3 is TGTGCCAGTAGTGGTACAGTAATGGCATCCTACGAGCAGTACTTC.

The chain carries TRBV7-3 and TRBJ2-2, with D possibly being TRBD2 (5 bases). Per germline, CDR1 SGHTA and CDR2 FQGTGA. V lost 3 bases and J 4 bases, leaving 12 bases between the germline ends. The CDR3 covers 15 residues. CDR3 nucleotide sequence: TGTGCCAGCAGCTTCGCAGAGGGTCCCACCGGGGAGCTGTTTTTT. This translates into CASSFAEGPTGELFF. Filled out from reference TRBV7-3 and TRBJ2-2, the complete variable domain reads GAGVSQTPSNKVTEKGKYVELRCDPISGHTALYWYRQSLGQGPEFLIYFQGTGAADDSGLPNDRFFAVRPEGSVSTLKIQRTERGDSAVYLCASSFAEGPTGELFFGEGSRLTVL.

The chain uses TRBV4-1 and TRBJ2-2; 8 bases align to TRBD2. The CDR3 length is 17 residues. Germline V CDR1 and CDR2: MGHRA, YSYEKL. J lost 1 base, V lost 4 bases, and 8 bases had no gene match. The CDR3 nucleotides are TGCGCCAGCAGCCTTCTCCGGGGGGGAAGGAACACCGGGGAGCTGTTTTTT. Translating gives CASSLLRGGRNTGELFF.

The chain recombines TRBV11-3 with TRBJ2-7; 9 nucleotides agree with TRBD2. Losses at the gene ends were 5 bases for V and 0 bases for J; bases not matched to a gene: 2. From germline, CDR1 is SGHNT and CDR2 YENEEA. CDR3 length: 14 amino acids. The CDR3 sequence: CASSPSGTSYEQYF. The CDR3 nucleotides read TGTGCCAGCAGCCCTAGCGGGACCTCCTACGAGCAGTACTTC. Supplemented by reference TRBV11-3 and TRBJ2-7, the full variable domain reads EAGVVQSPRYKIIEKKQPVAFWCNPISGHNTLYWYLQNLGQGPELLIRYENEEAVDDSQLPKDRFSAERLKGVDSTLKIQPAELGDSAVYLCASSPSGTSYEQYFGPGTRLTVT.

The chain has TRBV19 and TRBJ2-7; TRBD1 might be the D (5 bases). The CDR3 length is 13 residues. Trimming cost V 4 bases and J 5 bases, with 12 bases left between them. From germline, CDR1 is LNHDA and CDR2 SQIVND (reference sequence). The CDR3 loop is CASSTLQGNEQYF. CDR3 sequence (DNA): TGTGCCAGTAGTACGCTCCAGGGCAACGAGCAGTACTTC.